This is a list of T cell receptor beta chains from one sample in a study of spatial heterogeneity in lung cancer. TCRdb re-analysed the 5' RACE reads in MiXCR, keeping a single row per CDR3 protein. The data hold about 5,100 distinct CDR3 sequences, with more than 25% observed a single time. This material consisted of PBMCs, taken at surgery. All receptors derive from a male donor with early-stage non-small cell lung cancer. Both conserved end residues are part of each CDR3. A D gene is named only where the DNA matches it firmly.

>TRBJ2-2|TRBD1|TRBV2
TGTGCCAGCAGCTCGGGACAGGTCTCTCCCGGGGAGCTGTTTTTT
CASSSGQVSPGELFF